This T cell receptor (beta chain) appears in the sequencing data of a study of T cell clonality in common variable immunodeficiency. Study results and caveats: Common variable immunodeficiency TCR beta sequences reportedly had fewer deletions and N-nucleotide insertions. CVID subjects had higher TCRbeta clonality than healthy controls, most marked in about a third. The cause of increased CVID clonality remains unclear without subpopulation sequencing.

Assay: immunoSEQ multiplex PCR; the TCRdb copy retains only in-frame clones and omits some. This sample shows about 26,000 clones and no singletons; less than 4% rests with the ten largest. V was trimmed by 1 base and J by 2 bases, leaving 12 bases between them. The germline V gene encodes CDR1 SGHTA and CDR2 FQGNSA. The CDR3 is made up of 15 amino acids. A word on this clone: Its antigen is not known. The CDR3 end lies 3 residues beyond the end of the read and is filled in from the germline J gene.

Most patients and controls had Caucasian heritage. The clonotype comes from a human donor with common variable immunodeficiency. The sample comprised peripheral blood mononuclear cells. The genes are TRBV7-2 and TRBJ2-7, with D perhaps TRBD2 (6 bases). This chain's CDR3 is CASSLGRRGTYEQYF. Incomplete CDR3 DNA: TGTGCCAGCAGCTTAGGGCGTCGCGGGACCTACGAG.